The TCR beta chain under discussion was sequenced for a study of graft-versus-host responses after intestinal transplantation. Study-level background: Multivisceral, liver-intestinal, or isolated intestinal transplants were received by the recipients. Uniformly, recipients were administered anti-thymocyte globulin induction with subsequent tacrolimus and steroids for roughly three years.

With 4 bases removed from V and 2 bases from J, the gap between germline ends came to 12 bases. The CDR3 contains 14 residues. Per the germline V gene, CDR1 is SQVTM and CDR2 is ANQGSEA. On this clone itself: The antigen remains unidentified.

Some clones are missing from TCRdb's copy, which holds only in-frame ones; the method was immunoSEQ multiplex PCR. Among about 37,000 clones, 87% were seen once, and the ten largest hold about a sixth. Study-wide findings and caveats: There were GvH clones found in recipient marrow, and some of them appeared first in ileum or blood. Allografts from individuals with graft-donor T cell macrochimerism displayed high graft-versus-host to host-versus-graft clonal ratios.

Graft samples were processed, releasing intraepithelial and lamina propria lymphocytes. The receptor was isolated from a human patient who received an intestinal transplant, so some T cells may come from the graft donor. J is TRBJ2-1 and V is TRBV29-1; D not resolved. The sample here was ileum tissue, taken 204 days after intestinal transplant. The CDR3 here is CSVVNFVTYNEQFF. The CDR3 DNA reads as TGCAGCGTTGTGAACTTTGTGACCTACAATGAGCAGTTCTTC.